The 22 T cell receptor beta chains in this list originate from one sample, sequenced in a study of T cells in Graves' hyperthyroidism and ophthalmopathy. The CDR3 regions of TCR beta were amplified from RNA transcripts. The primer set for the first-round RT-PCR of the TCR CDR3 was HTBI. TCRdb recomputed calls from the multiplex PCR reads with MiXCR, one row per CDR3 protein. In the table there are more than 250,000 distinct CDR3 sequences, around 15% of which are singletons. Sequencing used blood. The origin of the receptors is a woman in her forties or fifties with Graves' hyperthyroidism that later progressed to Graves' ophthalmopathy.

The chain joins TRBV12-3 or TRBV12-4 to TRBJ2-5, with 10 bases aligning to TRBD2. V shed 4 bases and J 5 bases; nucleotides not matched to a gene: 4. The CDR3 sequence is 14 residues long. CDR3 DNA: TGTGCCAGCAGTTGGAGCGGGGGGGGGGAGACCCAGTACTTC. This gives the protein CASSWSGGGETQYF.

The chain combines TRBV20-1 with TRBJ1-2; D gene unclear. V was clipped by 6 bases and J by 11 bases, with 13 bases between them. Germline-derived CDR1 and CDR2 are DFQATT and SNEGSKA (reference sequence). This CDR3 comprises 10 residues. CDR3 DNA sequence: TGCAGTGCCCCGGGCATTACTTACACCTTC. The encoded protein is CSAPGITYTF.

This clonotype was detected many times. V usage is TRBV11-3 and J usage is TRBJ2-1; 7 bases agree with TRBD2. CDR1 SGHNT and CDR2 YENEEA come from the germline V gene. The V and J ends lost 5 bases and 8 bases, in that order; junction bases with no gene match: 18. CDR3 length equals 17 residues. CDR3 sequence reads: CASSPSGGVGGSDEQFF. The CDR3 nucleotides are TGTGCCAGCAGCCCCTCCGGCGGTGTCGGCGGGAGCGATGAGCAGTTCTTC.

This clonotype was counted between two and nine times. The CDR3 DNA reads as TGCGCCAGCAGCCAAGCGAGGTGGCGGGAGCCCACAGATACGCAGTATTTT. Residues: CASSQARWREPTDTQYF. The rearrangement joins TRBV4-1 to TRBJ2-3; 7 bases match TRBD2. Trimming at V came to 1 base and at J to 2 bases, leaving 9 bases not matched to a gene. The CDR3 contains 17 residues. Germline V gene data show CDR1 as MGHRA and CDR2 as YSYEKL.

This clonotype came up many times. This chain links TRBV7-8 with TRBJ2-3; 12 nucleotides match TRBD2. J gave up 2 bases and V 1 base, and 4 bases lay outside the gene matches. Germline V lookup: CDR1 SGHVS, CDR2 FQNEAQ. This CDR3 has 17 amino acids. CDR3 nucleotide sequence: TGTGCCAGCAGCTTAGTGTCTAGCGGGAGGGCCACAGATACGCAGTATTTT. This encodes CASSLVSSGRATDTQYF.

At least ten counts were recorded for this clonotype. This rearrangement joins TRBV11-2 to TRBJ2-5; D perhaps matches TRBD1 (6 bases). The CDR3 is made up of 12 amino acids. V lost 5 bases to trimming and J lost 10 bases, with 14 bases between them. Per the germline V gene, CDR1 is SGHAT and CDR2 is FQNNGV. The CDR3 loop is CASSLAPGHQYF. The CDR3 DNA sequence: TGTGCCAGCAGCCTAGCCCCGGGACACCAGTACTTC.

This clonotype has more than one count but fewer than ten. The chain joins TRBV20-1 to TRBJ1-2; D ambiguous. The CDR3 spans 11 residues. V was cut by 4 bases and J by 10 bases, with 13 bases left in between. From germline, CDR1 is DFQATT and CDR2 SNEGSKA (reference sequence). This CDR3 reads CSATTDFDYTF. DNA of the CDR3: TGCAGTGCTACGACGGACTTTGACTACACCTTC.

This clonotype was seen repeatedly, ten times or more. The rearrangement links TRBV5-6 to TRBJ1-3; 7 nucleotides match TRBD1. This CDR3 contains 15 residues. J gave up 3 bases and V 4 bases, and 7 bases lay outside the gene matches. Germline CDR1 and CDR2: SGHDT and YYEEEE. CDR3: CASSLLDRRGNTIYF. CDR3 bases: TGTGCCAGCAGCCTCCTGGACAGGCGTGGAAACACCATATATTTT.

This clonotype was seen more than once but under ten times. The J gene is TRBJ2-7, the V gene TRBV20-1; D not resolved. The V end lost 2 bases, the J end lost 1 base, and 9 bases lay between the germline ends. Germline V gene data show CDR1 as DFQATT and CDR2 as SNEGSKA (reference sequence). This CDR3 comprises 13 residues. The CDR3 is CSARNPVSYEQYF. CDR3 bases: TGCAGTGCTAGAAATCCAGTTTCCTACGAGCAGTACTTC.

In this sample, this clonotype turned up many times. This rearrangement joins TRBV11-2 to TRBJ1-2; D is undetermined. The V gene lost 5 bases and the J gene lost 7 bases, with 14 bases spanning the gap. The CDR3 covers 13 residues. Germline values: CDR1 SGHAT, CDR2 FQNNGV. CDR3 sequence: CASSALGSGGYTF. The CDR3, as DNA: TGTGCCAGCAGCGCCCTGGGCTCGGGTGGCTACACCTTC.

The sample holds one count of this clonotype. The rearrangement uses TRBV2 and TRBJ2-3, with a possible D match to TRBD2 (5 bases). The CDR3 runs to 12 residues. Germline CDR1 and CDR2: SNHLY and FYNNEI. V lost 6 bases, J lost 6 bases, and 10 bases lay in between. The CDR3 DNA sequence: TGTGCCAGCAGACCCTGGACTGATACGCAGTATTTT. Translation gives CASRPWTDTQYF.

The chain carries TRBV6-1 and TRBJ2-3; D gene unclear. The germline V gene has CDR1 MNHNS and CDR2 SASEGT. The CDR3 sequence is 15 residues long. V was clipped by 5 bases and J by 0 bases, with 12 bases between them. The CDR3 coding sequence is TGTGCCAGCAGTACGGGCCCGCATAGCACAGATACGCAGTATTTT. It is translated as CASSTGPHSTDTQYF.

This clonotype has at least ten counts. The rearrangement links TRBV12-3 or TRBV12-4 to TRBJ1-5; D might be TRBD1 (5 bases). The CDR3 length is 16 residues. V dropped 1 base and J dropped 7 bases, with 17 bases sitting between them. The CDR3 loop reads CASSLVKGKVRQPQHF. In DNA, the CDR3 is TGTGCCAGCAGTTTAGTCAAGGGGAAGGTACGGCAGCCCCAGCATTTT.

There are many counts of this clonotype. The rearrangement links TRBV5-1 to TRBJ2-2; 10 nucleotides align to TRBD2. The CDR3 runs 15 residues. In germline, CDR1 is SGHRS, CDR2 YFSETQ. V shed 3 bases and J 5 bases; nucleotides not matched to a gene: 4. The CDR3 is CASSWIAGGTGELFF. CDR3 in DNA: TGCGCCAGCAGCTGGATAGCGGGAGGAACCGGGGAGCTGTTTTTT. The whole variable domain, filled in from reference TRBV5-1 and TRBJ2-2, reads KAGVTQTPRYLIKTRGQQVTLSCSPISGHRSVSWYQQTPGQGLQFLFEYFSETQRNKGNFPGRFSGRQFSNSRSEMNVSTLELGDSALYLCASSWIAGGTGELFFGEGSRLTVL.

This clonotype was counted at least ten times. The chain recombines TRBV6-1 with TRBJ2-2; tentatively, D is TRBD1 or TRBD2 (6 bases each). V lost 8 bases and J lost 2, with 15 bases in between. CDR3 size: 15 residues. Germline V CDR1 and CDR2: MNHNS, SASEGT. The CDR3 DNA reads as TGTGCCAGCCGGGGGCTCCTCTCCAACACCGGGGAGCTGTTTTTT. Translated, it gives CASRGLLSNTGELFF.

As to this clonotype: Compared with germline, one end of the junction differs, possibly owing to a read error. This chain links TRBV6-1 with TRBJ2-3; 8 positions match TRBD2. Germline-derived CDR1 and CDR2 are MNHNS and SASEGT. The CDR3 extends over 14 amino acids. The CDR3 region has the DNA TGTGCCAGCAAGACCCGGGAGGGTATCGATACGCAGTGTTTT. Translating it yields CASKTREGIDTQCF.

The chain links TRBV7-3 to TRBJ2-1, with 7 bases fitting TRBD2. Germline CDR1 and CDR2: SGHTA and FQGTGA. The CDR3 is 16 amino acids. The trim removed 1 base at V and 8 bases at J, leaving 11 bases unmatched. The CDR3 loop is CASSLMVGGTSDEQFF. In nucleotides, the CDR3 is TGTGCCAGCAGCTTAATGGTGGGGGGGACTTCGGATGAGCAGTTCTTC.

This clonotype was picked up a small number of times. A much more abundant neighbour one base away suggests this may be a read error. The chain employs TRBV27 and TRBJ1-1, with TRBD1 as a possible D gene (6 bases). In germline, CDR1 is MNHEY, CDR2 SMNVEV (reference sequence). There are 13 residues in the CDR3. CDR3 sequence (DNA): TGTACCAGCAGTTTATTTAGGGGGACTGAAGCTTTCTTT. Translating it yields CTSSLFRGTEAFF.

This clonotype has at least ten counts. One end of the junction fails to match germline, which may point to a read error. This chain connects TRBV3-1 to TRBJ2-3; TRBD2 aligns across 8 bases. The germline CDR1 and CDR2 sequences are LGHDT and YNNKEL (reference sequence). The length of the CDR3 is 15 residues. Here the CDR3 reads CASSQVGSSGDTQYF. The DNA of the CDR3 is TGTGCCAGCAGTCAAGTCGGGTCTAGCGGGGATACGCAGTATTTT.

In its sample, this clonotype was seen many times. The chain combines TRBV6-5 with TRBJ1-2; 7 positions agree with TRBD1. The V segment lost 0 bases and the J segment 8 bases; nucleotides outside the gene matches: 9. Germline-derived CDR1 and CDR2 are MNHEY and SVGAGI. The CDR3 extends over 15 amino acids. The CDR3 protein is CASSYSDRRRGGYTF. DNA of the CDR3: TGTGCCAGCAGTTACTCGGACAGGCGCCGCGGGGGCTACACCTTC.

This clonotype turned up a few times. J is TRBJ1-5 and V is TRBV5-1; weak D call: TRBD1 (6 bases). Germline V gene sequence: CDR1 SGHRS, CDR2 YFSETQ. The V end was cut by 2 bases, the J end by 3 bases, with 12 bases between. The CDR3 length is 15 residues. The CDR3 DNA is TGCGCCAGCAGCTTAGGGCAGGGGAACAATCAGCCCCAGCATTTT. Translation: CASSLGQGNNQPQHF.

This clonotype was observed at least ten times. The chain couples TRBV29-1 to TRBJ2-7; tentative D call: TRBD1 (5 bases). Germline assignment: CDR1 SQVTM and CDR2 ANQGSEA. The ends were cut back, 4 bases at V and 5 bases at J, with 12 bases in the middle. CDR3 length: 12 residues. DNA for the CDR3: TGCAGCGTTGGGGGCGGTCAGGACGAGCAGTACTTC. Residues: CSVGGGQDEQYF.